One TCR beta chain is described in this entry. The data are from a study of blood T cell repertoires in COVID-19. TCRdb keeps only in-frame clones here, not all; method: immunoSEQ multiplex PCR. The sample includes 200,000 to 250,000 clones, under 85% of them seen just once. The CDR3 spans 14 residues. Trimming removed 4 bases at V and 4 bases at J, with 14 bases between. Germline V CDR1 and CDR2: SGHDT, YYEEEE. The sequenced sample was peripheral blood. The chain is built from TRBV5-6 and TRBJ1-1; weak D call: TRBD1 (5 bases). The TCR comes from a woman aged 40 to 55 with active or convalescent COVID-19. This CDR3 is CASSLKGSGTEAFF. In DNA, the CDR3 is TGTGCCAGCAGCCTCAAGGGGTCCGGCACTGAAGCTTTCTTT.